Below, 16 T cell receptor beta chains from the same sample are listed, as sequenced in a study of T cells in localized non-small cell lung cancer. Assay used: immunoSEQ multiplex PCR; TCRdb lists only in-frame clones, some missing. The sample shows about 18,000 clones, about 85% of them seen only once. Specimen: peripheral blood, collected before any cancer treatment. The receptors stem from a female donor of 60 years or more with stage I lung adenocarcinoma.

This clone was found a few times. This chain joins TRBV19 and TRBJ2-7; 8 bases are a match to TRBD1. V lost 3 bases to trimming and J lost 5 bases; unmatched junction nucleotides: 3. CDR1 and CDR2 (germline): LNHDA, SQIVND (reference sequence). The CDR3 is 13 residues long. The DNA for the CDR3 is TGTGCCAGTAGTATTCAGGGGGCAGACGAGCAGTACTTC. Translating gives CASSIQGADEQYF.

The rearrangement links TRBV30 to TRBJ1-6; D is unresolved. This CDR3 has 15 amino acids. The germline CDR1 and CDR2 sequences are GTSNPN and SVGIG (reference sequence). V lost 7 bases to trimming and J lost 8 bases, with 21 bases between them. The CDR3 nucleotides are TGTGCCTCGTCGGCAGTGAGCCGGTCGCATTCACCCCTCCACTTT. Protein product: CASSAVSRSHSPLHF.

This chain uses TRBV29-1 with TRBJ1-1, with a weak D call TRBD1 (6 bases). The CDR3 runs to 14 residues. The germline V gene encodes CDR1 SQVTM and CDR2 ANQGSEA. Trimming pared 7 bases from V and 2 bases from J, leaving 17 bases between. The CDR3, as DNA: TGCAGCGCCTCCAGCCCAGGGGATAACACTGAAGCTTTCTTT. Translating it yields CSASSPGDNTEAFF.

The chain carries TRBV29-1 and TRBJ1-1, with D possibly being TRBD1 (6 bases). The CDR3 is made up of 13 amino acids. Trimming removed 4 bases at V and 5 bases at J, with 14 bases between. Germline V gene data show CDR1 as SQVTM and CDR2 as ANQGSEA. Here the CDR3 reads CSVGLRGETEAFF. The CDR3 DNA reads TGCAGCGTTGGGTTAAGGGGGGAGACTGAAGCTTTCTTT.

The chain carries TRBV6-5 and TRBJ1-1, with 7 nucleotides matching TRBD1. CDR1 MNHEY and CDR2 SVGAGI come from the germline V gene. With V trimmed by 4 bases and J by 6 bases, 5 bases remained unmatched. This CDR3 has 13 residues. The CDR3 sequence is CASSSTGRAEAFF. CDR3 in DNA: TGTGCCAGCAGTTCGACAGGGAGGGCTGAAGCTTTCTTT.

The chain carries TRBV7-2 and TRBJ2-5, with 7 bases matching TRBD2. This CDR3 region has 14 residues. V lost 5 bases, J lost 5 bases, and 8 bases stayed unmatched. Germline V CDR1 and CDR2: SGHTA, FQGNSA. CDR3 sequence reads: CASSPRWGGETQYF. CDR3 nucleotides: TGTGCCAGCAGCCCACGTTGGGGGGGGGAGACCCAGTACTTC.

This sequence joins TRBV18 and TRBJ1-4; D gene unclear. Germline CDR1 reads KGHSH; CDR2 reads LQKENI. CDR3 length: 13 residues. The germline V and J ends were trimmed by 0 bases and 14 bases, with 13 bases remaining between them. CDR3 in DNA: TGTGCCAGCTCACCACCAAGAGGAGCTGGGCTGTTTTTT. Its translation is CASSPPRGAGLFF.

The V call is TRBV4-2, the J call TRBJ2-3; tentative D call: TRBD2 (6 bases). The CDR3 spans 12 residues. The V gene's germline CDR1 is LGHNA and CDR2 YNFKEQ. Between the trimmed V and J ends, which lost 4 bases and 6 bases, there was a span of 8 bases. The CDR3 loop is CASSLRGDTQYF. CDR3 DNA sequence: TGTGCCAGCAGCCTTCGGGGGGATACGCAGTATTTT.

The CDR3 here is CASSLDSVLNQPQHF. CDR3 DNA sequence: TGTGCCAGCAGCCTGGACAGTGTCCTAAATCAGCCCCAGCATTTT. The gene calls are TRBV7-9 and TRBJ1-5; D possibly corresponds to TRBD1 (6 bases). In germline, CDR1 is SEHNR, CDR2 FQNEAQ (reference sequence). V was pared by 5 bases and J by 4 bases, with 15 bases between. The CDR3 consists of 15 residues.

The chain carries TRBV19 and TRBJ2-2; 7 bases agree with TRBD2. V was pared by 5 bases and J by 3 bases, with 3 bases of the junction left unmatched. This CDR3 has 14 residues. Germline V gene lookup returns CDR1 LNHDA and CDR2 SQIVND (reference sequence). Written as DNA, the CDR3 is TGTGCCAGTAGTGGGGACTATGACACCGGGGAGCTGTTTTTT. The encoded protein is CASSGDYDTGELFF.

The CDR3 DNA reads TGTGCCAGCAGCTTGTTAGACAGGGGGCGAATGAGAGAGCAGTACTTC. Residues: CASSLLDRGRMREQYF. J is TRBJ2-7 and V is TRBV5-6; 10 bases agree with TRBD1. The CDR3 length is 16 residues. Germline trimming cut 1 base from V and 7 bases from J; bases unmatched to any gene: 11. CDR1 is SGHDT and CDR2 is YYEEEE in the germline V gene. The variable domain in full, completed from reference TRBV5-6 and TRBJ2-7, reads DAGVTQSPTHLIKTRGQQVTLRCSPKSGHDTVSWYQQALGQGPQFIFQYYEEEERQRGNFPDRFSGHQFPNYSSELNVNALLLGDSALYLCASSLLDRGRMREQYFGPGTRLTVT.

The rearrangement joins TRBV19 to TRBJ2-7, with TRBD1 matching over 8 bases. V shed 2 bases and J 2 bases; nucleotides not matched to a gene: 5. The CDR3 is 15 residues long. The germline CDR1 and CDR2 sequences are LNHDA and SQIVND (reference sequence). The CDR3, as DNA: TGTGCCAGTAGTATATCGGGACAGGTTGCCTACGAGCAGTACTTC. Translating it yields CASSISGQVAYEQYF. Together with reference TRBV19 and TRBJ2-7, the CDR3 gives the full variable domain: DGGITQSPKYLFRKEGQNVTLSCEQNLNHDAMYWYRQDPGQGLRLIYYSQIVNDFQKGDIAEGYSVSREKKESFPLTVTSAQKNPTAFYLCASSISGQVAYEQYFGPGTRLTVT.

The J gene is TRBJ2-5, the V gene TRBV30, with 7 bases that match TRBD1. Unmatched junction bases numbered 4, after V lost 2 bases and J lost 7 bases. Germline-derived CDR1 and CDR2 are GTSNPN and SVGIG (reference sequence). The CDR3 is 12 residues long. CDR3 bases: TGTGCCTGGAGTAGTTACAGGGGGACCCAGTACTTC. Protein product: CAWSSYRGTQYF. Looking up the rest from reference TRBV30 and TRBJ2-5 gives the full variable domain: SQTIHQWPATLVQPVGSPLSLECTVEGTSNPNLYWYRQAAGRGLQLLFYSVGIGQISSEVPQNLSASRPQDRQFILSSKKLLLSDSGFYLCAWSSYRGTQYFGPGTRLLVL.

CDR3 region: CASSQGNTEAFF. DNA of the CDR3: TGTGCCAGCAGCCAGGGTAACACTGAAGCTTTCTTT. This rearrangement joins TRBV4-2 to TRBJ1-1; D gene uncertain. Germline V lookup: CDR1 LGHNA, CDR2 YNFKEQ. The CDR3 is made up of 12 amino acids. The germline V and J ends were trimmed by 3 bases and 2 bases, with 4 bases remaining between them.

The chain uses TRBV6-5 and TRBJ2-2; D possibly corresponds to TRBD1 (6 bases). Germline CDR1 MNHEY, CDR2 SVGAGI. With 0 bases removed from V and 6 bases from J, the gap between germline ends came to 14 bases. This CDR3 comprises 16 residues. CDR3 in DNA: TGTGCCAGCAGTTACTCGGGACACTCAGGCGCCGGGGAGCTGTTTTTT. Translation gives CASSYSGHSGAGELFF.

J is TRBJ2-3 and V is TRBV11-2; TRBD2 might be the D (5 bases). This CDR3 spans 17 amino acids. Germline V CDR1 and CDR2: SGHAT, FQNNGV. V lost 5 bases and J lost 0, with 18 bases in between. This CDR3 is CASSPLRVVPSTDTQYF. The CDR3 DNA sequence: TGTGCCAGCAGCCCCCTGAGGGTGGTTCCTAGCACAGATACGCAGTATTTT. The whole variable domain, filled in from reference TRBV11-2 and TRBJ2-3, reads EAGVAQSPRYKIIEKRQSVAFWCNPISGHATLYWYQQILGQGPKLLIQFQNNGVVDDSQLPKDRFSAERLKGVDSTLKIQPAKLEDSAVYLCASSPLRVVPSTDTQYFGPGTRLTVL.